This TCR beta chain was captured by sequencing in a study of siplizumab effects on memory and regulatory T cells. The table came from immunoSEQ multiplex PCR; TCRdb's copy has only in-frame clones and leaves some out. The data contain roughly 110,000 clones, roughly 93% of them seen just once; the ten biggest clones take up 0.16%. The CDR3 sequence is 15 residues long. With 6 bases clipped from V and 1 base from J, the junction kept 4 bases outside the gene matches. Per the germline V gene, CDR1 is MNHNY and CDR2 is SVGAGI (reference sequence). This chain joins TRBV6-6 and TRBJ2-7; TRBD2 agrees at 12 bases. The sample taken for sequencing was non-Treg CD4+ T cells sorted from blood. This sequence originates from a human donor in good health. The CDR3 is CASRKLAGGSYEQYF. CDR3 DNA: TGTGCCAGCAGAAAACTAGCGGGGGGTTCCTACGAGCAGTACTTC.